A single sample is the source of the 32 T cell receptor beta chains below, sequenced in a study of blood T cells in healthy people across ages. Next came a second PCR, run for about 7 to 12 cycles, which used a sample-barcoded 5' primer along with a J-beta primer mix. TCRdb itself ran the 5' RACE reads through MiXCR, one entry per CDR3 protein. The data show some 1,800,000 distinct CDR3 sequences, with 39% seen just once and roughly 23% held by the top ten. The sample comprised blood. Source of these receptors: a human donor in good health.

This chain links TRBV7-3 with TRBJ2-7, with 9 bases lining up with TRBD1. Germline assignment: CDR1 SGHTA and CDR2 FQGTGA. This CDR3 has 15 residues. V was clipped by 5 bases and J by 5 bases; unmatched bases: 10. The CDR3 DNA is TGTGCCAGCAGCCCTTCCGACAGGGGGGGGGACGAGCAGTACTTC. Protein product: CASSPSDRGGDEQYF.

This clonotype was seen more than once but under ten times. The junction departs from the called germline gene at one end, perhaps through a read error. CDR3 bases: TGTGCCAGCAGTTGGTCCAGGAGCTCCTACGAGCGGTACTTC. Residues: CASSWSRSSYERYF. The chain is built from TRBV6-5 and TRBJ2-7; D not certain. Germline values: CDR1 MNHEY, CDR2 SVGAGI. This CDR3 spans 14 amino acids.

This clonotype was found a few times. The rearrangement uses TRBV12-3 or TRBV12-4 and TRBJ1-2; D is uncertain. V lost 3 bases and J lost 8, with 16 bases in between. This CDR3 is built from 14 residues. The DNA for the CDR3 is TGTGCCAGCAGTTTGCTTTTAGTGATGAGGGGCTACACCTTC. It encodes CASSLLLVMRGYTF.

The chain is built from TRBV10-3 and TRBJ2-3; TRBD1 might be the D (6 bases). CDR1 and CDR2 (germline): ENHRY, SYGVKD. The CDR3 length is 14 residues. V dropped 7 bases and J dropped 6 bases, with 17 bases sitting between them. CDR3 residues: CAITNTGYGDTQYF. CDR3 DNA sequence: TGTGCCATCACTAATACAGGGTATGGGGATACGCAGTATTTT.

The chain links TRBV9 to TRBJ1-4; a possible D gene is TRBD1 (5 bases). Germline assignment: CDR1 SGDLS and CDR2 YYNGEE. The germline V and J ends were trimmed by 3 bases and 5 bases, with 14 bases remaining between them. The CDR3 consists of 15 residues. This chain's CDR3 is CASSAFWGENEKLFF. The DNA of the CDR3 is TGTGCCAGCAGCGCCTTTTGGGGGGAAAATGAAAAACTGTTTTTT.

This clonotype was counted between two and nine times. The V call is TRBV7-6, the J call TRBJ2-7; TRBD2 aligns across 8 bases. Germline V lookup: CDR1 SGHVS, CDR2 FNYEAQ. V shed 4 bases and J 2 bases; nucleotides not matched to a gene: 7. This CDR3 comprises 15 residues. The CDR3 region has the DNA TGTGCCAGCAGCTCACTTAGCGGGGTTACCTACGAGCAGTACTTC. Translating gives CASSSLSGVTYEQYF.

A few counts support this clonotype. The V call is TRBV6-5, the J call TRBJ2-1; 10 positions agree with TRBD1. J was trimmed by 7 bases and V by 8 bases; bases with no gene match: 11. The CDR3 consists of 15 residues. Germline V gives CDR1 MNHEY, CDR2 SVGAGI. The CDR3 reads CASGERDRGFNEQFF. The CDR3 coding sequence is TGTGCCAGCGGAGAAAGGGACAGGGGTTTTAATGAGCAGTTCTTC.

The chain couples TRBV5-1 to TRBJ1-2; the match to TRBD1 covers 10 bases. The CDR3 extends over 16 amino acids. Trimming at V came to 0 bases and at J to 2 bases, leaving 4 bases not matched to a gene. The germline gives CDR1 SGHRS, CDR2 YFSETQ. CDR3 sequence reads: CASSLATGGANYGYTF. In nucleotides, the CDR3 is TGCGCCAGCAGCTTGGCGACAGGGGGCGCGAACTATGGCTACACCTTC.

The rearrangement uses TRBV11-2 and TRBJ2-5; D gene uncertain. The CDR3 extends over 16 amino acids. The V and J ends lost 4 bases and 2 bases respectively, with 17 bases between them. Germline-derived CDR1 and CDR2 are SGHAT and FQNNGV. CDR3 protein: CASSSHPVDIQETQYF. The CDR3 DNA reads TGTGCCAGCAGCTCCCATCCCGTGGATATTCAAGAGACCCAGTACTTC.

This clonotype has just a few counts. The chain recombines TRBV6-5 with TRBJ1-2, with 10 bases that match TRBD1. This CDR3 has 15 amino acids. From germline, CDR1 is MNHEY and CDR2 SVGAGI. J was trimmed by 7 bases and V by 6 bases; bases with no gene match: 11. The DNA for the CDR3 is TGTGCCAGCAGCCCTGCCGGGACAGGGGTTCGTGGCTACACCTTC. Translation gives CASSPAGTGVRGYTF.

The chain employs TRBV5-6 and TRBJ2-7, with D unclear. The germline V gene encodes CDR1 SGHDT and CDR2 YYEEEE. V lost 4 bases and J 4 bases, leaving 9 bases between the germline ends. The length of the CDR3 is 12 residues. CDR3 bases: TGTGCCAGCAGCGTGGAAGATTACGAGCAGTACTTC. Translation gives CASSVEDYEQYF. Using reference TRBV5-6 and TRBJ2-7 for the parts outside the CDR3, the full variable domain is DAGVTQSPTHLIKTRGQQVTLRCSPKSGHDTVSWYQQALGQGPQFIFQYYEEEERQRGNFPDRFSGHQFPNYSSELNVNALLLGDSALYLCASSVEDYEQYFGPGTRLTVT.

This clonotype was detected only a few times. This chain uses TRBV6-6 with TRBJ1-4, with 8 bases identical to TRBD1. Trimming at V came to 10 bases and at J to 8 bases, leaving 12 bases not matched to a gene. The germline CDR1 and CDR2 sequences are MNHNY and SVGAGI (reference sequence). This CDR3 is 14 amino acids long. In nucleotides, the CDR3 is TGTGCCACAGAACCGGACCGACAGGGGGAAAAACTGTTTTTT. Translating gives CATEPDRQGEKLFF.

The CDR3 coding sequence is TGTGCCAGCAGCGTTTTTAGCGGGGGGGCCAGTGAGACCCAGTACTTC. Translating it yields CASSVFSGGASETQYF. This chain links TRBV9 with TRBJ2-5; 11 bases line up with TRBD2. The junction had 8 bases not matched to a gene; V was cut back by 2 bases and J by 5 bases. The germline CDR1 and CDR2 sequences are SGDLS and YYNGEE. The CDR3 length is 16 residues. Full variable domain (outside the CDR3, taken from reference TRBV9 and TRBJ2-5): DSGVTQTPKHLITATGQRVTLRCSPRSGDLSVYWYQQSLDQGLQFLIQYYNGEERAKGNILERFSAQQFPDLHSELNLSSLELGDSALYFCASSVFSGGASETQYFGPGTRLLVL.

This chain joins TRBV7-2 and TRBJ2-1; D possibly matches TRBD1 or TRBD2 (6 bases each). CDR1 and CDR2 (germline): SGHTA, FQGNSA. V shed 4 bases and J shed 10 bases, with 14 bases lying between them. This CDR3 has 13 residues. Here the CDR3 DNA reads TGTGCCAGCAGCTACGAGGGGGGTTGGGAGCAGTTCTTC. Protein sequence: CASSYEGGWEQFF.

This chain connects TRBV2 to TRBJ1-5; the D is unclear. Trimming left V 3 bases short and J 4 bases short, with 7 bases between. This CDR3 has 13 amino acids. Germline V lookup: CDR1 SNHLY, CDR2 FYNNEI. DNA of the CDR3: TGTGCCAGCAGTGAGTACCTAAATCAGCCCCAGCATTTT. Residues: CASSEYLNQPQHF.

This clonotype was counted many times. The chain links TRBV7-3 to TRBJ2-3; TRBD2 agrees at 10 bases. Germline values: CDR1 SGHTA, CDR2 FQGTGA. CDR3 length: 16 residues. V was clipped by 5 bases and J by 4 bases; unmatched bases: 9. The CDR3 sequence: CASSPSGTSAPDTQYF. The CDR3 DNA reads TGTGCCAGCAGCCCCTCGGGGACTAGCGCTCCAGATACGCAGTATTTT. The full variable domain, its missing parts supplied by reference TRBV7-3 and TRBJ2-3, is GAGVSQTPSNKVTEKGKYVELRCDPISGHTALYWYRQSLGQGPEFLIYFQGTGAADDSGLPNDRFFAVRPEGSVSTLKIQRTERGDSAVYLCASSPSGTSAPDTQYFGPGTRLTVL.

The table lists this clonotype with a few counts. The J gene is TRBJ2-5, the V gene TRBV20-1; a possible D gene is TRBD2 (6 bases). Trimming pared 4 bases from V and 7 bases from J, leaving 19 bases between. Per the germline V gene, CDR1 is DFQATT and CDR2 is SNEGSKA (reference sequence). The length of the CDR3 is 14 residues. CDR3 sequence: CSATRDFPGATQYF. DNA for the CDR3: TGCAGTGCTACTAGGGACTTCCCCGGAGCGACCCAGTACTTC.

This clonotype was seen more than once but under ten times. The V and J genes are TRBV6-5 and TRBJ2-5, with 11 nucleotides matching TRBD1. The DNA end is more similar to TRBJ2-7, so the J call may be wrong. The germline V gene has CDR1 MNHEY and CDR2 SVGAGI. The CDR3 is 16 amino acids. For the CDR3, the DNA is TGTGCCAGCAGTTACTACCGGGACAGGGGGGTCTACGAGCAGTACTTC. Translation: CASSYYRDRGVYEQYF.

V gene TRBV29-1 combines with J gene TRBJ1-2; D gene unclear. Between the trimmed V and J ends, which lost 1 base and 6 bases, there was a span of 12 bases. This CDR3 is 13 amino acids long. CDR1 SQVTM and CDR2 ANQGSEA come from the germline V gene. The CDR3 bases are TGCAGCGTTGAAGTGAAGACCACGGATGGCTACACCTTC. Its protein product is CSVEVKTTDGYTF.

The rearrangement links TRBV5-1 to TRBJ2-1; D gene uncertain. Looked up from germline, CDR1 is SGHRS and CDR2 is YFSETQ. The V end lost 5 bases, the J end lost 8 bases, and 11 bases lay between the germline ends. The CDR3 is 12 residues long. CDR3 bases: TGCGCCAGCAGATATGGGATTGATGAGCAGTTCTTC. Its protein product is CASRYGIDEQFF.

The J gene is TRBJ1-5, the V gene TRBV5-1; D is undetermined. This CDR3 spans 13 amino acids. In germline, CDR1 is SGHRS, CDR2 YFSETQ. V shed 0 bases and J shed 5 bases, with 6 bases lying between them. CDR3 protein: CASSLDPDQPQHF. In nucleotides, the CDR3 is TGCGCCAGCAGCTTGGACCCTGATCAGCCCCAGCATTTT.

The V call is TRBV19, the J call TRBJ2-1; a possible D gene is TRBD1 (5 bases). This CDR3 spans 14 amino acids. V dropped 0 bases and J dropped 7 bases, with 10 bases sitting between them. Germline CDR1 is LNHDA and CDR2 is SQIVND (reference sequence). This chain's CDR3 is CASSIEGASNEQFF. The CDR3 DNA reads TGTGCCAGTAGTATAGAAGGGGCATCGAATGAGCAGTTCTTC.

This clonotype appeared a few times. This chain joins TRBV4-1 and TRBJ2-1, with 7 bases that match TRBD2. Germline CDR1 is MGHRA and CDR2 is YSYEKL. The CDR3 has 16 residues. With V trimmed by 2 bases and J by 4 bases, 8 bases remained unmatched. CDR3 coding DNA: TGCGCCAGCAGCCAAAACGAGCGGGGCTCGTACAATGAGCAGTTCTTC. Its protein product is CASSQNERGSYNEQFF.

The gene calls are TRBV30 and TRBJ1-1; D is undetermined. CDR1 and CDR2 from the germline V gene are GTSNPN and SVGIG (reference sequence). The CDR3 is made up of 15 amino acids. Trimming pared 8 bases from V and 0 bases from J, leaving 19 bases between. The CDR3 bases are TGTGCCGCTGGGCCAGTTCATGGGGTGAACACTGAAGCTTTCTTT. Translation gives CAAGPVHGVNTEAFF.

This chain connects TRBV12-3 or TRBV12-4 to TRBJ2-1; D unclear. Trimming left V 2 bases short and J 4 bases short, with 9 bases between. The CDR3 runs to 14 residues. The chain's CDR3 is CASSLISKYNEQFF. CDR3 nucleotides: TGTGCCAGCAGTTTAATCAGCAAATACAATGAGCAGTTCTTC.

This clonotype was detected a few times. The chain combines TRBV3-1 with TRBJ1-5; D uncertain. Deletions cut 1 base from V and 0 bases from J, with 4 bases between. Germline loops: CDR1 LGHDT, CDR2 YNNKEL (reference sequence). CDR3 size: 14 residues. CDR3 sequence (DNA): TGTGCCAGCAGCCAAGGGTGTAGCAATCAGCCCCAGCATTTT. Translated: CASSQGCSNQPQHF.

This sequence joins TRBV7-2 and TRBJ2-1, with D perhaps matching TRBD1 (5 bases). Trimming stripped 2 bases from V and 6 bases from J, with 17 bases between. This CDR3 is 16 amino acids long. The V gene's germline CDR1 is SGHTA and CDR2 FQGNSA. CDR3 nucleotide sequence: TGTGCCAGCAGCTTATCCTTCCGCCAGGGCGCCAATGAGCAGTTCTTC. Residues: CASSLSFRQGANEQFF.

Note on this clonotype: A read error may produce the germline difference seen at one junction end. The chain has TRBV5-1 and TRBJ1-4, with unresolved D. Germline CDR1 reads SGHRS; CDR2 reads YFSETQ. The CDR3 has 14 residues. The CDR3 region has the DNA TGCGCCAGCAGGGGTTTTGCAACTAATGAAAAACGGTTTTTT. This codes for CASRGFATNEKRFF. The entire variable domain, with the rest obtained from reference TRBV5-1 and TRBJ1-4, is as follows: KAGVTQTPRYLIKTRGQQVTLSCSPISGHRSVSWYQQTPGQGLQFLFEYFSETQRNKGNFPGRFSGRQFSNSRSEMNVSTLELGDSALYLCASRGFATNEKRFFGSGTQLSVL.

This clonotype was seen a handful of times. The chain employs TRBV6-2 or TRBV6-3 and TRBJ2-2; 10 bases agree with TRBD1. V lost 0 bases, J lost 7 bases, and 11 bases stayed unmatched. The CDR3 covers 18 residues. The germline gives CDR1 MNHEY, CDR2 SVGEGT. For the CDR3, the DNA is TGTGCCAGCAGTTACTCCAGACTCGACAGGGGGCGTTTCGGGGAGCTGTTTTTT. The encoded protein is CASSYSRLDRGRFGELFF.

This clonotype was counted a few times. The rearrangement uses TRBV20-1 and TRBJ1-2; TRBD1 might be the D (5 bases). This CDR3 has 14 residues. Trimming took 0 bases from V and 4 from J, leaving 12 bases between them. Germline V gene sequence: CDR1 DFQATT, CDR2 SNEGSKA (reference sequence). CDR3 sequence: CSARDPQGGYGYTF. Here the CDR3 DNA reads TGCAGTGCTAGAGATCCGCAGGGCGGCTATGGCTACACCTTC.

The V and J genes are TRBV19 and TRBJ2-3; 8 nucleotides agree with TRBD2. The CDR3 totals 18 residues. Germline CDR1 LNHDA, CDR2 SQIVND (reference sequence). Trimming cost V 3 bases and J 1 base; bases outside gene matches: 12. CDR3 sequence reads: CASSIEAGATFGTDTQYF. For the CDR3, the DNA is TGTGCCAGTAGTATTGAAGCGGGGGCTACATTTGGCACAGATACGCAGTATTTT.

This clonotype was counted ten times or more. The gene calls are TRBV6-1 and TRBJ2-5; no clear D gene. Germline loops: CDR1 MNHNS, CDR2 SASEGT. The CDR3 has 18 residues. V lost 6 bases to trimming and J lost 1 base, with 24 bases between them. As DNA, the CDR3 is TGTGCCAGCAGCCGCTTACCGTACAGTTCCGGGCTCCAAGAGACCCAGTACTTC. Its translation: CASSRLPYSSGLQETQYF.